This T cell receptor beta chain was documented in a study of blood T cell repertoires in COVID-19. Study at large: Samples came from the United States, Italy and Spain, spanning acute and convalescent COVID-19. PBMCs, B-cell-depleted T cells, or T cells were the source of the cDNA or gDNA that made up the material.

The method was immunoSEQ multiplex PCR; TCRdb's version includes in-frame clones alone and lacks a portion of them. The sample has hundreds of thousands of clones; about nine tenths are singletons. Within the 2 weeks before study entry, each person in the exposed group met a COVID-19 case. The CDR3 sequence is 14 residues long. This sequence joins TRBV21-1 and TRBJ2-3; TRBD2, the D gene given by the table, was not confirmed from the DNA. TRBV21-1 is given as a pseudogene. Sequencing input: PBMCs or T cells enriched from blood (not recorded which). This TCR derives from a woman aged 50 to 65 who had been exposed to COVID-19. Here the CDR3 DNA reads TGTGCCAGCAGCATAATTTGGGGGGCAGATACGCAGTATTTT. Translating gives CASSIIWGADTQYF.